The 12 T cell receptor beta chains below all came from one sample that was sequenced in a study of shared clonotypes between healthy human individuals. Some clones are missing from TCRdb's copy, which holds only in-frame ones; the method was immunoSEQ multiplex PCR. The table shows 850,000 to 1,100,000 clones, with around 77% occurring only once. Source material: memory CD4+ T cells from PBMCs. Sample subset: CD45RA-negative fraction. These receptors were taken from a man aged 18-30 years in good health. Some clones in this sample may be carry-over from other donors' samples.

This clone was found a few times. V usage is TRBV30 and J usage is TRBJ1-6; D is uncertain. V dropped 0 bases and J dropped 8 bases, with 11 bases sitting between them. The CDR3 totals 14 residues. Germline lookup yields CDR1 GTSNPN and CDR2 SVGIG (reference sequence). For the CDR3, the DNA is TGTGCCTGGAGTGTCAGCCGAGGGTATTCACCCCTCCACTTT. Its protein is CAWSVSRGYSPLHF.

This clone was seen once. The genes are TRBV7-9 and TRBJ1-5; 9 bases fit TRBD1. This CDR3 spans 15 amino acids. With V trimmed by 5 bases and J by 7 bases, 9 bases remained unmatched. Per germline, CDR1 SEHNR and CDR2 FQNEAQ (reference sequence). CDR3 residues: CASSLGTGGVQPQHF. CDR3 nucleotide sequence: TGTGCCAGCAGCCTCGGAACAGGGGGCGTCCAGCCCCAGCATTTT.

The chain employs TRBV4-3 and TRBJ1-4; tentative D call: TRBD1 (6 bases). CDR1 is LGHNA, CDR2 YSLEER, per germline. This CDR3 contains 16 residues. The ends were cut back, 1 base at V and 3 bases at J, with 12 bases in the middle. The CDR3 loop reads CASSQGYRTANEKLFF. In DNA, the CDR3 is TGCGCCAGCAGCCAAGGCTACCGGACAGCTAATGAAAAACTGTTTTTT.

This clone was seen just once. The chain joins TRBV28 to TRBJ1-4, with D perhaps TRBD1 (6 bases). The V gene's germline CDR1 is MDHEN and CDR2 SYDVKM. The CDR3 covers 15 residues. V was shortened by 3 bases and J by 4 bases, with 12 bases between the two germline ends. CDR3 nucleotides: TGTGCCAGCAGTTTCTTGGGGGGCGATAATGAAAAACTGTTTTTT. Its translation is CASSFLGGDNEKLFF.

This chain uses TRBV10-3 with TRBJ2-7; D gene uncertain. The CDR3 is made up of 14 amino acids. Between the trimmed V and J ends, which lost 6 bases and 2 bases, there was a span of 14 bases. Germline values: CDR1 ENHRY, CDR2 SYGVKD. The CDR3 bases are TGTGCCATCAGGGGATGGATCCAGACCTACGAGCAGTACTTC. It translates to CAIRGWIQTYEQYF.

The chain couples TRBV10-3 to TRBJ2-1; tentative D call: TRBD2 (6 bases). CDR1 and CDR2 from the germline V gene are ENHRY and SYGVKD. CDR3 length: 18 residues. With 3 bases removed from V and 8 bases from J, the gap between germline ends came to 26 bases. CDR3 coding DNA: TGTGCCATCAGTGACCTGACGAACGTGGGAGGACGGTCTCATGAGCAGTTCTTC. Its protein product is CAISDLTNVGGRSHEQFF.

CDR3 region: CASSYHQPLTREQYF. The CDR3 DNA reads TGTGCCAGCAGTTACCACCAGCCCCTGACCCGCGAGCAGTACTTC. The chain has TRBV6-5 and TRBJ2-7; D ambiguous. V was shortened by 2 bases and J by 6 bases, with 17 bases between the two germline ends. The CDR3 totals 15 residues. Germline CDR1 and CDR2: MNHEY and SVGAGI.

V gene TRBV30 combines with J gene TRBJ1-4, with D uncertain. V was cut by 0 bases and J by 0 bases, with 14 bases left in between. Per germline, CDR1 GTSNPN and CDR2 SVGIG (reference sequence). The CDR3 runs to 17 residues. The CDR3 DNA follows: TGTGCCTGGAGTGTACCGGGAATGTTTACAACTAATGAAAAACTGTTTTTT. Its translation: CAWSVPGMFTTNEKLFF. Based on the CDR3 plus reference TRBV30 and TRBJ1-4, the full variable domain is SQTIHQWPATLVQPVGSPLSLECTVEGTSNPNLYWYRQAAGRGLQLLFYSVGIGQISSEVPQNLSASRPQDRQFILSSKKLLLSDSGFYLCAWSVPGMFTTNEKLFFGSGTQLSVL.

CDR3 sequence reads: CASSQDGNGYTF. CDR3 in DNA: TGCGCCAGCAGCCAGGACGGCAATGGCTACACCTTC. V and J are TRBV4-1 and TRBJ1-2; the D is unclear. The V end lost 3 bases, the J end lost 6 bases, and 8 bases lay between the germline ends. Per germline, CDR1 MGHRA and CDR2 YSYEKL. The CDR3 spans 12 residues.

Remarks on this clone: A far bigger clonotype differs at one base, so this is likely a read error. V usage is TRBV11-2 and J usage is TRBJ2-7; D is possibly TRBD1 (5 bases). This CDR3 has 11 residues. V shed 2 bases and J shed 6 bases, with 5 bases lying between them. CDR1 is SGHAT, CDR2 FQNNGV, per germline. CDR3 DNA: TGTGCCAGCAGCTTAAGGGGCGAGCAGTACTTC. Translation gives CASSLRGEQYF.

The rearrangement joins TRBV18 to TRBJ2-1; 9 bases map to TRBD1. The CDR3 sequence is 14 residues long. J was trimmed by 6 bases and V by 3 bases; bases with no gene match: 3. Germline V gene data show CDR1 as KGHSH and CDR2 as LQKENI. CDR3 nucleotides: TGTGCCAGCTCACCGGGGACAGGGAGCAATGAGCAGTTCTTC. Protein: CASSPGTGSNEQFF.

In this sample, this clone turned up a few times. Other DNA variants within this sample encode the same CDR3. The rearrangement uses TRBV20-1 and TRBJ2-1; D gene uncertain. The V gene lost 5 bases and the J gene lost 3 bases, with 2 bases spanning the gap. This CDR3 spans 10 amino acids. The germline V gene has CDR1 DFQATT and CDR2 SNEGSKA (reference sequence). CDR3 in amino acids: CSALYNEQFF. CDR3 DNA sequence: TGCAGTGCTCTCTACAATGAGCAGTTCTTC.